The clone carrying this T cell receptor (beta chain) was observed a few times. Antigen: not known. The data belong to a study of T-cell memory formation after mild COVID-19. Study-wide findings and caveats: Day 15 to 85 contractors were CD4/CD8 balanced; later expanders leaned CD4+. Second-wave clones reaching peak frequency on day 37 lacked confirmed SARS-CoV-2 specificity.

This CDR3 is built from 13 residues. The germline CDR1 and CDR2 sequences are SGHTA and FQGTGA. V was cut by 5 bases and J by 12 bases, with 19 bases left in between. TCRdb used MiXCR to reprocess the 5' RACE reads, holding one entry per CDR3 protein. Of about 110,000 distinct CDR3 sequences listed, over 15% are singletons. The V gene is TRBV7-3, the J gene TRBJ1-1, with D perhaps TRBD1 (5 bases). The receptor comes from a man in his late teens or twenties who had mild COVID-19 (a few samples of this study predate the infection). Cell type and time point are not known. The sample consisted of PBMCs or a T cell subset sorted from them (not recorded which). The CDR3 coding sequence is TGTGCCAGCAGCCATAGTGGGGGAGGGAAAACTTTCTTT. It translates to CASSHSGGGKTFF.